This TCR beta chain was sequenced during a study of T-cell memory formation after mild COVID-19. TCRdb ran MiXCR on the 5' RACE reads and lists one entry per CDR3 protein. Among 550,000 to 700,000 distinct CDR3 sequences listed, more than 15% were seen once. General study results and limits: While clones contracting from day 15 to 85 were balanced between CD4 and CD8, later expanders leaned CD4+.

CDR3 length: 18 residues. Germline-derived CDR1 and CDR2 are SGHTA and FQGTGA. V lost 4 bases, J lost 2 bases, and 10 bases stayed unmatched. This clonotype has only a few counts. The antigen remains undetermined. The rearrangement uses TRBV7-3 and TRBJ2-2, with 10 bases that match TRBD2. This TCR was sampled from an adult woman who had mild COVID-19 (a few samples of this study predate the infection). Cell type and time point are not known. Sequencing was performed on PBMCs or a T cell subset sorted from them (not recorded which). Here the CDR3 DNA reads TGTGCCAGCAGCTCCCTAGGGGGGACTAGCGCTAACACCGGGGAGCTGTTTTTT. Amino acids: CASSSLGGTSANTGELFF.